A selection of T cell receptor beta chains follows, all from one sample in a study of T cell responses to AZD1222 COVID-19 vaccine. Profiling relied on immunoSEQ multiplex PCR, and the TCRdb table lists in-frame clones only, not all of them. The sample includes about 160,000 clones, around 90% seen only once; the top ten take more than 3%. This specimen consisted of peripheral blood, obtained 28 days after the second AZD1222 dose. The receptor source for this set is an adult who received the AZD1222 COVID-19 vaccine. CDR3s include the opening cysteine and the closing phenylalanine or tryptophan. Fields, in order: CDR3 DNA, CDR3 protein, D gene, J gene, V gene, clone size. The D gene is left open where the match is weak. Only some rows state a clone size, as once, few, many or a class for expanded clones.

TGTGCCTGGAGTGTGGCACAGGGGTCGTCCTCTGGAAACACCATATATTTT | CAWSVAQGSSSGNTIYF | TRBD1 | TRBJ1-3 | TRBV30 | .
TGCGCCAGCAGCTCTGACAGGGGGCGTAGCGGGAGGATTGCTGAGCAGTTCTTC | CASSSDRGRSGRIAEQFF | . | TRBJ2-1 | TRBV5-1 | .
TGTGCCTGGAGAATGGTCGCAGATACGCAGTATTTT | CAWRMVADTQYF | . | TRBJ2-3 | TRBV30 | .
TGCAGTGCTACCCGAGACTATGGCTACACCTTC | CSATRDYGYTF | . | TRBJ1-2 | TRBV20-1 | .
TGTGCCTGGATTCTCGGGGGATCGGGCTATGGCTACACCTTC | CAWILGGSGYGYTF | . | TRBJ1-2 | TRBV30 | .
TGTGCCAGCAGCCCGAGTTCGACCGGGCACTACGAGCAGTACTTC | CASSPSSTGHYEQYF | . | TRBJ2-7 | TRBV5-6 | .
TGTGCCATCAAACCGGGACAGGGTGATGGCTACACCTTC | CAIKPGQGDGYTF | TRBD1 | TRBJ1-2 | TRBV10-3 | .
TGTGCCAGCAGCCTGGGGGGGAACACCGGGGAGCTGTTTTTT | CASSLGGNTGELFF | . | TRBJ2-2 | TRBV7-9 | .
TGTGCCAGCAGTGCCCCCCAGTCCGGGACAATTTATTCACCCCTCCACTTT | CASSAPQSGTIYSPLHF | . | TRBJ1-6 | TRBV6-1 | .
TGTGCCAGCAGTCTAGGGACAGGGGGGCCCTACGAGCAGTACTTC | CASSLGTGGPYEQYF | TRBD1 | TRBJ2-7 | TRBV27 | .
TGTGCCACCCCACGTCCCCTAGCGGGAGGGCCGGGGTCGAGCACCGGGGAGCTGTTTTTT | CATPRPLAGGPGSSTGELFF | TRBD2 | TRBJ2-2 | TRBV19 | .
TGTGCCAGCAGTTTAGTAAATAACTATGGCTACACCTTC | CASSLVNNYGYTF | . | TRBJ1-2 | TRBV12-3/TRBV12-4 | .
TGTGCCAGCAGTCCCATCACAGGGAATTTGAACACTGAAGCTTTCTTT | CASSPITGNLNTEAFF | . | TRBJ1-1 | TRBV6-2/TRBV6-3 | few
TGTGCCAGCACGGGGACAGGCAGCTCCTACGAGCAGTACTTC | CASTGTGSSYEQYF | TRBD1 | TRBJ2-7 | TRBV27 | .
TGTGCCAGCTCACCACAGAGCCCCGGGACAGCCTCCTACGAGCAGTACTTC | CASSPQSPGTASYEQYF | TRBD1 | TRBJ2-7 | TRBV18 | .
TGTGCCAGCAGCTTGAGTCTAGGTACCTACGAGCAGTACTTC | CASSLSLGTYEQYF | . | TRBJ2-7 | TRBV7-9 | .
TGTGCCAGCAGAATAGGGGGCGCAAGCACAGATACGCAGTATTTT | CASRIGGASTDTQYF | TRBD1 | TRBJ2-3 | TRBV28 | .